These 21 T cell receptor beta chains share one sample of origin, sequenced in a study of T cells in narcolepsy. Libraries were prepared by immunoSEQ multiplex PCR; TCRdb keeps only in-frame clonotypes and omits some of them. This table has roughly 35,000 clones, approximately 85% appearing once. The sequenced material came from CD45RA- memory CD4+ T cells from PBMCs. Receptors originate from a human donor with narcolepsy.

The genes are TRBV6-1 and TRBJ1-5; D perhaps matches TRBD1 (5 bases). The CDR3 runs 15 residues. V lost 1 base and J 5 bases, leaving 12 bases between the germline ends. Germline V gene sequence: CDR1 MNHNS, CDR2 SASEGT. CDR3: CASSEGGRADQPQHF. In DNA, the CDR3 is TGTGCCAGCAGTGAAGGGGGCAGAGCGGATCAGCCCCAGCATTTT.

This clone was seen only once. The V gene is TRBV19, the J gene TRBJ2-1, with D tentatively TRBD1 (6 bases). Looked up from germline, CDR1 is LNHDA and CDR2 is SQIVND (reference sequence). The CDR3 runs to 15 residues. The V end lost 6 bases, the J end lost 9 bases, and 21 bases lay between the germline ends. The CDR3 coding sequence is TGTGCCAGTAGCCGGAAACAGGGTCCCTATAGTGAGCAGTTCTTC. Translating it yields CASSRKQGPYSEQFF.

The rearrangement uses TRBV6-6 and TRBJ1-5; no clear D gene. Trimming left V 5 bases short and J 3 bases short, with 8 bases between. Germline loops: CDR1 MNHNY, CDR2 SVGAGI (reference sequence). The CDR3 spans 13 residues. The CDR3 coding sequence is TGTGCCAGCAGTCAGTTGAACAATCAGCCCCAGCATTTT. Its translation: CASSQLNNQPQHF.

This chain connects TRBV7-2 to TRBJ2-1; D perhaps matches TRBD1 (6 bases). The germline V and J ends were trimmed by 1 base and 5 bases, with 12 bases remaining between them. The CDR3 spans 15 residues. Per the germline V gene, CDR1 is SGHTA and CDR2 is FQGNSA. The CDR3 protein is CASSLDGGAHNEQFF. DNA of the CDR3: TGTGCCAGCAGCTTAGATGGGGGCGCGCACAATGAGCAGTTCTTC.

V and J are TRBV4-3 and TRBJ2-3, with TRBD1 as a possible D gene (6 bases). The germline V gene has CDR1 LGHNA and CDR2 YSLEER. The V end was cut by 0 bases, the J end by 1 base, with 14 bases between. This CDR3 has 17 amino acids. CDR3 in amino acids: CASSQDLVAGGTDTQYF. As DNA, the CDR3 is TGCGCCAGCAGCCAAGATCTCGTAGCAGGGGGCACAGATACGCAGTATTTT.

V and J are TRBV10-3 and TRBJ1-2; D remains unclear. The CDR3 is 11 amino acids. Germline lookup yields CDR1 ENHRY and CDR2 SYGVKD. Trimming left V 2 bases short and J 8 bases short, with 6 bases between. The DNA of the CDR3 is TGTGCCATCAGTGAGAGGGAGGGCTACACCTTC. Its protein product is CAISEREGYTF.

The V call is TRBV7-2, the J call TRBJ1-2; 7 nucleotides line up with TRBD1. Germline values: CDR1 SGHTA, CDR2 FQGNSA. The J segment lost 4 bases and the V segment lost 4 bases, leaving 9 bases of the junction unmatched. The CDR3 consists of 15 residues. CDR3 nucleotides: TGTGCCAGCAGCTCCGGCCCTGACAGGGTCTATGGCTACACCTTC. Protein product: CASSSGPDRVYGYTF.

CDR3 nucleotides: TGTGCCAGCAGTTTAGGGACAGACCTCTATGGCTACACCTTC. Protein product: CASSLGTDLYGYTF. The chain combines TRBV6-5 with TRBJ1-2; TRBD1 agrees at 7 bases. After removal of 4 bases from V and 4 bases from J, the junction contained 6 bases not matched to a gene. There are 14 residues in the CDR3. CDR1 MNHEY and CDR2 SVGAGI come from the germline V gene.

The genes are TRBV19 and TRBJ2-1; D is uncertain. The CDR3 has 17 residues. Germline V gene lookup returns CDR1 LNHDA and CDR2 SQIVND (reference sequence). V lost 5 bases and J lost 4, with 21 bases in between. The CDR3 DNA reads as TGTGCCAGTAGTCGACATAGACCGGGCCGCGCGTACAATGAGCAGTTCTTC. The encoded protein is CASSRHRPGRAYNEQFF. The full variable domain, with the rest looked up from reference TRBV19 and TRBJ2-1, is DGGITQSPKYLFRKEGQNVTLSCEQNLNHDAMYWYRQDPGQGLRLIYYSQIVNDFQKGDIAEGYSVSREKKESFPLTVTSAQKNPTAFYLCASSRHRPGRAYNEQFFGPGTRLTVL.

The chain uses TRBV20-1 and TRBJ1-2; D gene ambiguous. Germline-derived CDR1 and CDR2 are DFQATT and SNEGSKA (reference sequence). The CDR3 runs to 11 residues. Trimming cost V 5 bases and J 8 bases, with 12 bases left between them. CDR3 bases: TGCAGTGCTCGATTTTCTAAAGGCTACACCTTC. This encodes CSARFSKGYTF.

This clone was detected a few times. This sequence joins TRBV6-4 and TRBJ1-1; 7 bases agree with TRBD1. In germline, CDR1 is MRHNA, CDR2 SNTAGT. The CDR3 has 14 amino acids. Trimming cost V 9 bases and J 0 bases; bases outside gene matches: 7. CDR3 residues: CASDGQELNTEAFF. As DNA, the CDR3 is TGTGCCAGTGATGGACAGGAACTGAACACTGAAGCTTTCTTT.

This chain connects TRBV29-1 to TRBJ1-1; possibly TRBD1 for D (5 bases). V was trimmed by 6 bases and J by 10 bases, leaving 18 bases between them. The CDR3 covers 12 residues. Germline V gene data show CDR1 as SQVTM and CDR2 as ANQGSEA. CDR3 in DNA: TGCAGCGTCGCCGAAGGGACGAACACAGCTTTCTTT. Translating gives CSVAEGTNTAFF.

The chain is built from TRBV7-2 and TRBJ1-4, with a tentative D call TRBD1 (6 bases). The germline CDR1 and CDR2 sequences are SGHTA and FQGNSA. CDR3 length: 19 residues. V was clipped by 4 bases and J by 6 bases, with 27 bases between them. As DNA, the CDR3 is TGTGCCAGCAGCTCAACGGACAGCGCCCTAAGTAGTGATTATGAAAAACTGTTTTTT. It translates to CASSSTDSALSSDYEKLFF.

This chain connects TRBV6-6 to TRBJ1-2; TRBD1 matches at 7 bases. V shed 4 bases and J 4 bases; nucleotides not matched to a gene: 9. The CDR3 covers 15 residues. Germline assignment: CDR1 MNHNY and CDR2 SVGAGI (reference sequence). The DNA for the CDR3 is TGTGCCAGCAGTTCCCGACAGGGAGGTAGCTATGGCTACACCTTC. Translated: CASSSRQGGSYGYTF.

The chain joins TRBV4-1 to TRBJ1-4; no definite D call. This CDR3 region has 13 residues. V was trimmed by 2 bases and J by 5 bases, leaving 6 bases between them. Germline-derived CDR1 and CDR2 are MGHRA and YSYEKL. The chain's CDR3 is CASSQRRNEKLFF. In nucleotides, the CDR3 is TGCGCCAGCAGCCAAAGGCGGAATGAAAAACTGTTTTTT.

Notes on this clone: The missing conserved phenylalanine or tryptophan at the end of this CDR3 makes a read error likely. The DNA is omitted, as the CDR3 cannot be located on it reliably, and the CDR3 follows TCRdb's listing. The CDR3 sequence: CASSIGTDRVP. The chain recombines TRBV19 with TRBJ2-7. The CDR3 spans 11 amino acids, including both terminal residues. The germline V gene has CDR1 LNHDA and CDR2 SQIVND (reference sequence).

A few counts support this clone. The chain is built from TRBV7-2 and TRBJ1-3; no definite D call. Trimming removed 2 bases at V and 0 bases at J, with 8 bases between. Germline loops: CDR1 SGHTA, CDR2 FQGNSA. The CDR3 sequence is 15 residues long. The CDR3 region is CASSLRGPSGNTIYF. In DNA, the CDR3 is TGTGCCAGCAGCTTACGCGGACCCTCTGGAAACACCATATATTTT.

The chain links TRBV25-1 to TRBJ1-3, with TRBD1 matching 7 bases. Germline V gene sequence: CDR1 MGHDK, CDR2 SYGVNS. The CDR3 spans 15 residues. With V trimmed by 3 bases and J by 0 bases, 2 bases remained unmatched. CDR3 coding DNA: TGTGCCAGCAGTGACCCAGGGGGCTCTGGAAACACCATATATTTT. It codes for CASSDPGGSGNTIYF.

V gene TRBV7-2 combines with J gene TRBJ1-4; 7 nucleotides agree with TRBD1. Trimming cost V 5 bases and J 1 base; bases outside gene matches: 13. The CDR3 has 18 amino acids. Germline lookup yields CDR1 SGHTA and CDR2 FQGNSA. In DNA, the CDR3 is TGTGCCAGCAGCCCAGGGCCGGGGACAGCCATAACTAATGAAAAACTGTTTTTT. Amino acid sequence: CASSPGPGTAITNEKLFF.

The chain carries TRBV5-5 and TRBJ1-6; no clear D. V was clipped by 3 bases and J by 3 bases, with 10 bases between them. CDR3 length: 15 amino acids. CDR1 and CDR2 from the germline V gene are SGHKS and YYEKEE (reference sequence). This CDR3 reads CASSWQQNYNSPLHF. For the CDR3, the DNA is TGTGCCAGCAGCTGGCAACAGAACTATAATTCACCCCTCCACTTT.

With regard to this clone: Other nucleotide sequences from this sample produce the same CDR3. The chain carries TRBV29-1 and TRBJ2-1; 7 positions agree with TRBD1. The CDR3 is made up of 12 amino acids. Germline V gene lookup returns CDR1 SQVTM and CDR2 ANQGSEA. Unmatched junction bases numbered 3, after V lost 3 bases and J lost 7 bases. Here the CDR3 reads CSVEGRGNEQFF. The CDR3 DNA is TGCAGCGTTGAGGGCAGGGGGAATGAGCAGTTCTTC.